The rows below give T cell receptor beta chains drawn from one sample of a study of T cell repertoires in cytomegalovirus infection. For these TCRs, the target antigens are not known. TCRdb reprocessed the reads via MiXCR and lists one record per CDR3 protein. The data show some 70,000 distinct CDR3 sequences, with 20% to 25% seen just once and around three quarters held by the top ten. Sequencing used PBMCs, sequenced either directly or after in vitro stimulation (not recorded which). The receptors come from a human donor in good health (CMV status not recorded). Some clones in this sample may be carry-over from other donors' samples. CDR3s include the opening cysteine and the closing phenylalanine or tryptophan. Fields, in order: CDR3 protein, CDR3 length, clone size, V gene. Expanded clones get a size class; other rows say once, few or many, or leave the size out.

CASSFMGTSGASSYNEQFF | 19 | . | TRBV7-8
CASSLNRGPITANEKLFF | 18 | few | TRBV27
CASSLGSHNEQFF | 13 | few | TRBV7-9
CASSSPAETQYF | 12 | few | TRBV7-2
CASSLSGAHPLHF | 13 | few | TRBV12-3/TRBV12-4
CASSQDRASAIKDTQYF | 17 | few | TRBV4-1
CANSSLAGGGETQYF | 15 | . | TRBV6-1
CASSPGGAGDGELFF | 15 | few | TRBV5-4
CASSPGREAGYTF | 13 | many | TRBV7-6
CASSALAGGYNEQFF | 15 | . | TRBV9
CASSLSTRSEGETQYF | 16 | few | TRBV5-1
CASSESGGPQETQYF | 15 | few | TRBV7-2
CASSQDGGSTDTQYF | 15 | . | TRBV4-1
CASSPLGTSIHRQFF | 15 | . | TRBV12-3/TRBV12-4
CASSSQGREQYF | 12 | . | TRBV7-2
CASSYSGQGARNTEAFF | 17 | . | TRBV6-2/TRBV6-3
CASSQNGDMETQYF | 14 | . | TRBV7-2
CSVAGLAGEWGTDTQYF | 17 | . | TRBV29-1
CASPGTPTYGYTF | 13 | few | TRBV25-1
CSATGGGVTEAFF | 13 | once | TRBV20-1
CASSPGTSGGTEQFF | 15 | few | TRBV3-1
CASSLEVGSVGSPLHF | 16 | many | TRBV7-9
CSGGGLGEKLFF | 12 | . | TRBV29-1
CASSLVPSGPAELYEQYF | 18 | . | TRBV7-2
CASRNRGRETQYF | 13 | few | TRBV7-2
CASSSSPRLAGGRDEQFF | 18 | many | TRBV7-3
CASSLWLNEAFF | 12 | . | TRBV5-6
CASSLTGGEGLGEQYF | 16 | many | TRBV7-3
CATRPGQGYGYTF | 13 | many | TRBV7-2
CASSLQGAGVNEQFF | 15 | . | TRBV7-2
CASSLEQRDGELFF | 14 | . | TRBV5-4
CASSEAKGFYGYTF | 14 | . | TRBV10-2
CAISESPLAGGYNEQFF | 17 | few | TRBV10-3
CASSLSRLGELFF | 13 | once | TRBV7-8
CASSDRRPGSDEQFF | 15 | . | TRBV19
CASRTSGFYEQYF | 13 | . | TRBV18
CASSPQAVQETQYF | 14 | . | TRBV7-2
CASSSFGGDQPQHF | 14 | . | TRBV12-3/TRBV12-4
CASSILADRGYTF | 13 | few | TRBV19
CASSLLELRSNEQFF | 15 | few | TRBV5-1
CASSFSLFTGELFF | 14 | . | TRBV27
CASSPQGEGNSPLHF | 15 | . | TRBV9
CASSTPGQGGKSYNEQFF | 18 | . | TRBV7-2
CASSIGRTTALETQYF | 16 | . | TRBV19
CSAPPYGPRGEQFF | 14 | few | TRBV20-1
CASSLDYVNTEAFF | 14 | few | TRBV11-2
CASSFQNQETQYF | 13 | many | TRBV7-9
CASGLAGGSGETQYF | 15 | few | TRBV12-5
CASSGPGPLSNTEAFF | 16 | few | TRBV2
CASSGRRGQNYGYTF | 15 | many | TRBV7-2
CASSNTEGPTF | 11 | few | TRBV5-4
CSARETDNEQFF | 12 | few | TRBV20-1
CSVQGSDTQYF | 11 | . | TRBV29-1
CASSYGTPSNQPQHF | 15 | . | TRBV6-5
CASKPTGRSTDTQYF | 15 | . | TRBV27
CAWSKGAEGGELFF | 14 | . | TRBV30
CASSYRTDTYEQYF | 14 | few | TRBV6-2/TRBV6-3
CASSLRAGLRMIGYTF | 16 | . | TRBV7-9
CASSLAPPGELFF | 13 | few | TRBV7-2